This T cell receptor (beta chain) was captured by sequencing in a study of T cell changes during pregnancy in multiple sclerosis. The CDR3 spans 13 residues. Germline loops: CDR1 SGHDN, CDR2 FVKESK. Trimming took off 6 bases at V and 10 bases at J, with 15 bases between the two ends. Sequenced by immunoSEQ multiplex PCR; TCRdb stores in-frame clones only, minus some. The sample has approximately 89,000 clones; about 94% are singletons. Sequencing was performed on peripheral blood, taken in the third trimester of pregnancy. The receptor comes from a female donor with multiple sclerosis, enrolled in a pregnancy study. The chain joins TRBV14 to TRBJ2-2; D is uncertain. CDR3 coding DNA: TGTGCCAGCAGTCGCCCCCAGGAAGCGGAGCTGTTTTTT. Translated: CASSRPQEAELFF. The full variable domain, completed using reference TRBV14 and TRBJ2-2, is EAGVTQFPSHSVIEKGQTVTLRCDPISGHDNLYWYRRVMGKEIKFLLHFVKESKQDESGMPNNRFLAERTGGTYSTLKVQPAELEDSGVYFCASSRPQEAELFFGEGSRLTVL.